The present TCR beta chain was sequenced within a study of blood T cell repertoires in COVID-19. Turning to the study itself: Both acute and convalescent COVID-19 samples were obtained from the United States, Italy and Spain. T cells, B-cell-depleted T cells, or PBMCs provided the cDNA or gDNA that served as material.

In the source study's methods: Reference gene primer amplification gave nucleated cell count estimates. The method was immunoSEQ multiplex PCR; TCRdb's version includes in-frame clones alone and lacks a portion of them. V, J and clone size derive from that table, while D and trimming were established from the DNA sequence. The repertoire holds some 48,000 clones, more than 65% seen once, with approximately 7.1% in the top ten. The CDR3 totals 17 residues. V gave up 0 bases and J gave up 0 bases; unmatched junction bases: 5. This clone was seen only once. The TCR was taken from a human donor in a cohort sampled during active COVID-19. What was sequenced was peripheral blood. This chain joins TRBV23-1 and TRBJ2-4; 7 bases agree with TRBD1. TRBV23-1 is an ORF for which the function is uncertain. Written as DNA, the CDR3 is TGCGCCAGCAGTCAATCCCCCGGGACAGTAGCCAAAAACATTCAGTACTTC. Protein sequence: CASSQSPGTVAKNIQYF.